Listed below are T cell receptor beta chains from one sample, sequenced in a study of spatial heterogeneity in lung cancer. TCRdb fed the 5' RACE reads into MiXCR, producing one record per CDR3 protein. Here the sample spans fewer than 25,000 distinct CDR3 sequences, about a tenth being singletons. The specimen was PBMCs, collected at follow-up. These receptors originate from a male donor with early-stage non-small cell lung cancer. CDR3s include the opening cysteine and the closing phenylalanine or tryptophan. The D gene is left open where the match is weak. Size is stated for part of the rows, as once, few or many counts, or as a class when the clone is expanded.

TRBJ1-1,13,TRBV9,few,-,CASSAPPGGEAFF,TGTGCCAGCAGCGCACCACCCGGAGGCGAAGCTTTCTTT
TRBJ2-7,12,TRBV7-6,medium-sized,-,CASSLVAGPVNF,TGTGCCAGCAGCTTAGTTGCAGGTCCCGTGAACTTC
TRBJ2-7,12,TRBV5-1,many,-,CASSRDGGEQYF,TGCGCCAGCTCAAGGGACGGCGGCGAGCAGTACTTC
TRBJ2-7,16,TRBV5-1,many,-,CASSLPGVQGSYEQYF,TGCGCCAGCAGCTTACCGGGGGTACAGGGAAGCTACGAGCAGTACTTC
TRBJ2-3,15,TRBV5-1,-,TRBD2,CASSYTSGGTDTQYF,TGCGCCAGCAGCTATACAAGCGGGGGCACAGATACGCAGTATTTT
TRBJ2-2,15,TRBV6-2/TRBV6-3,-,TRBD1,CASSYSDRDTGELFF,TGTGCCAGCAGTTACTCGGACAGGGACACCGGGGAGCTGTTTTTT
TRBJ2-3,15,TRBV2,few,TRBD2,CASSESAGGPDTQYF,TGTGCCAGCAGTGAATCAGCGGGGGGCCCAGATACGCAGTATTTT
TRBJ1-4,14,TRBV19,many,-,CASSIDRANEKLFF,TGTGCCAGTAGTATCGACAGAGCTAATGAAAAACTGTTTTTT
TRBJ2-1,17,TRBV4-3,-,-,CASSHLGTGSSYNEQFF,TGCGCCAGCAGCCACCTAGGGACGGGGAGCTCCTACAATGAGCAGTTCTTC
TRBJ2-5,15,TRBV6-5,many,TRBD2,CASSSASGGPETQYF,TGTGCCAGCAGTTCCGCCAGCGGGGGGCCGGAGACCCAGTACTTC
TRBJ2-5,16,TRBV10-3,-,TRBD2,CAIPKRRAGDVETQYF,TGTGCCATCCCGAAAAGAAGAGCGGGGGATGTGGAGACCCAGTACTTC
TRBJ2-4,15,TRBV13,-,-,CASSLSYTAKNIQYF,TGTGCCAGCAGCTTGTCGTATACGGCCAAAAACATTCAGTACTTC
TRBJ1-1,15,TRBV7-2,many,-,CASSRRSGADTEAFF,TGTGCCAGCAGCCGCCGATCGGGGGCGGACACTGAAGCTTTCTTT
TRBJ1-6,16,TRBV20-1,-,-,CSAQRPRNDYNSPLHF,TGCAGTGCTCAGCGACCGAGGAACGACTATAATTCACCCCTCCACTTT
TRBJ1-1,13,TRBV20-1,-,-,CSARDGGSTEAFF,TGCAGTGCTAGAGATGGGGGGTCCACTGAAGCTTTCTTT
TRBJ1-2,17,TRBV28,many,TRBD1,CASSLRQGALLGYGYTF,TGTGCCAGCAGTCTTAGACAGGGGGCTTTGTTAGGGTATGGCTACACCTTC
TRBJ2-1,15,TRBV29-1,few,-,CSVEEPSGPYNEQFF,TGCAGCGTTGAAGAACCTTCGGGGCCCTACAATGAGCAGTTCTTC
TRBJ2-3,16,TRBV4-1,many,TRBD2,CASSQAPSGGTDTQYF,TGCGCCAGCAGCCAAGCCCCTAGCGGGGGCACAGATACGCAGTATTTT
TRBJ2-2,14,TRBV7-6,many,-,CASTERRNTGELFF,TGTGCCAGCACCGAGAGGAGGAACACCGGGGAGCTGTTTTTT
TRBJ2-1,14,TRBV15,many,-,CATTGTQRPNEQFF,TGTGCCACCACTGGGACACAGCGGCCCAATGAGCAGTTCTTC
TRBJ1-1,11,TRBV7-8,few,-,CASSLASKAFF,TGTGCCAGCAGCTTAGCGTCAAAGGCTTTCTTT
TRBJ2-1,13,TRBV11-2,many,-,CASTALGYHEQFF,TGTGCCAGCACCGCGTTGGGATACCATGAGCAGTTCTTC
TRBJ2-7,14,TRBV6-6,few,-,CASSTRDTTYEQYF,TGTGCCAGCAGTACCCGGGACACAACCTACGAGCAGTACTTC
TRBJ1-1,14,TRBV4-1,-,TRBD1,CASRLGQENTEAFF,TGCGCCAGCAGACTCGGACAGGAGAACACTGAAGCTTTCTTT
TRBJ2-7,17,TRBV9,many,-,CASSPLSAGAPPYEQYF,TGTGCCAGCAGCCCTTTAAGTGCGGGGGCCCCCCCCTACGAGCAGTACTTC
TRBJ2-7,15,TRBV28,few,-,CASTTSRGGSYEQYF,TGTGCCAGCACCACAAGTAGGGGGGGTTCCTACGAGCAGTACTTC
TRBJ1-6,14,TRBV28,-,-,CASSRTQGNSPLHF,TGTGCCAGCAGCCGCACACAGGGAAATTCACCCCTCCACTTT
TRBJ1-2,15,TRBV7-9,many,-,CASSLADTETYGYTF,TGTGCCAGCAGCTTAGCGGACACGGAGACCTATGGCTACACCTTC
TRBJ2-7,17,TRBV27,many,-,CASSLTGPVQGENEQYF,TGTGCCAGCAGTTTAACGGGTCCCGTACAGGGAGAAAACGAGCAGTACTTC
TRBJ2-1,16,TRBV6-4,-,TRBD2,CASSDERAGGLDEQFF,TGTGCCAGCAGTGACGAGAGGGCGGGGGGGCTTGATGAGCAGTTCTTC
TRBJ2-5,12,TRBV20-1,-,-,CSMRGESETQYF,TGCAGCATGAGAGGGGAATCGGAGACCCAGTACTTC
TRBJ1-3,14,TRBV4-1,few,-,CASSQGIRGNTIYF,TGCGCCAGCAGCCAAGGGATTCGGGGAAACACCATATATTTT
TRBJ1-5,16,TRBV12-3/TRBV12-4,-,-,CASSNRDGLDLEPQHF,TGTGCCAGCAGTAACCGGGACGGGTTAGATCTGGAGCCCCAGCATTTT
TRBJ1-5,16,TRBV5-5,few,TRBD1,CASSLGTGNSNQPQHF,TGTGCCAGCAGCTTGGGGACAGGAAATAGCAATCAGCCCCAGCATTTT
TRBJ1-2,14,TRBV6-2/TRBV6-3,many,-,CASSYSGRHDGYTF,TGTGCCAGCAGTTACTCGGGTCGTCACGATGGCTACACCTTC
TRBJ1-2,13,TRBV6-2/TRBV6-3,-,-,CASSPDGWRGYTF,TGTGCCAGCAGCCCAGACGGTTGGCGGGGCTACACCTTC
TRBJ1-5,15,TRBV10-2,-,-,CASSETAYSNQPQHF,TGCGCCAGCAGTGAGACAGCATATAGCAATCAGCCCCAGCATTTT
TRBJ1-3,16,TRBV28,few,-,CASSLGLTSSGNTIYF,TGTGCCAGCAGTTTGGGGCTAACGAGCTCTGGAAACACCATATATTTT